The 7 T cell receptor beta chains reported below all come from one sample, sequenced in a study of blood T cell repertoires in COVID-19 (dated by TCRdb to 2020 to 2022). The library was prepared using the immunoSEQ multiplex PCR assay. The source is immuneACCESS, and TCRdb retained only in-frame sequences with V and J called. Part of the clones is not carried over; for the studies checked, unresolved V genes explain less than half of this, and the remainder is unexplained. The sample contains some 400,000 clones, more than 75% of them found a single time. The top ten clonotypes cover around 1.1% of the sample. What was sequenced was peripheral blood. Every receptor here comes from a human donor with acute or convalescent COVID-19. The donor label of this sample is uncertain.

This rearrangement joins TRBV5-1 to TRBJ1-5; D ambiguous. V was pared by 0 bases and J by 2 bases, with 9 bases between. The CDR3 spans 15 residues. In germline, CDR1 is SGHRS, CDR2 YFSETQ. CDR3 in amino acids: CASSLGGQRNQPQHF. DNA of the CDR3: TGCGCCAGCAGCTTGGGAGGGCAACGCAATCAGCCCCAGCATTTT.

V and J are TRBV30 and TRBJ2-7, with a tentative D call TRBD1 (5 bases). Germline V gene data show CDR1 as GTSNPN and CDR2 as SVGIG (reference sequence). V shed 2 bases and J shed 3 bases, with 5 bases lying between them. This CDR3 spans 11 amino acids. The CDR3 coding sequence is TGTGCCTGGAGTAGGGGCTACGAGCAGTACTTC. It encodes CAWSRGYEQYF.

The rearrangement uses TRBV4-2 and TRBJ1-4; D is perhaps TRBD1 (6 bases). The CDR3 contains 15 residues. Trimming pared 0 bases from V and 9 bases from J, leaving 14 bases between. Germline V gene data show CDR1 as LGHNA and CDR2 as YNFKEQ. The CDR3 DNA sequence: TGTGCCAGCAGCCAAGAATGGGGGCAACAGAAAAAACTGTTTTTT. Amino acids: CASSQEWGQQKKLFF.

The CDR3: CASSARGNSPLHF. For the CDR3, the DNA is TGTGCCAGCAGCGCAAGGGGTAATTCACCCCTCCACTTT. The rearrangement links TRBV11-2 to TRBJ1-6, with D tentatively TRBD1 (5 bases). The CDR3 runs 13 residues. Looked up from germline, CDR1 is SGHAT and CDR2 is FQNNGV. V gave up 5 bases and J gave up 6 bases, with 8 bases separating them.

The rearrangement joins TRBV7-9 to TRBJ1-2; weak D call: TRBD1 (5 bases). V lost 1 base and J lost 4, with 10 bases in between. Germline V gives CDR1 SEHNR, CDR2 FQNEAQ (reference sequence). The CDR3 contains 14 residues. As DNA, the CDR3 is TGTGCCAGCAGCTTAGGACAGCTGGGCTATGGCTACACCTTC. It specifies CASSLGQLGYGYTF. Drawing the rest from reference TRBV7-9 and TRBJ1-2, the complete variable domain is DTGVSQNPRHKITKRGQNVTFRCDPISEHNRLYWYRQTLGQGPEFLTYFQNEAQLEKSRLLSDRFSAERPKGSFSTLEIQRTEQGDSAMYLCASSLGQLGYGYTFGSGTRLTVV.

Turning to this clone: Different DNA sequences within this sample yield the same CDR3. The V gene is TRBV5-1, the J gene TRBJ2-7, with 9 positions matching TRBD2. In germline, CDR1 is SGHRS, CDR2 YFSETQ. V lost 2 bases and J lost 1; bases outside the gene matches: 4. The CDR3 extends over 15 amino acids. In nucleotides, the CDR3 is TGCGCCAGCAGCTTCTCAGCGGGAGGTTCCTACGAGCAGTACTTC. Translating gives CASSFSAGGSYEQYF.

V gene TRBV5-8 combines with J gene TRBJ2-1; D unresolved. Germline CDR1 reads SGHTS; CDR2 reads YDEGEE. V lost 2 bases, J lost 7 bases, and 4 bases lay in between. The CDR3 extends over 11 amino acids. The CDR3 nucleotides are TGTGCCAGCAGCTTACTTAATGAGCAGTTCTTC. Translating it yields CASSLLNEQFF.